The source of this T cell receptor beta chain is a study of molecular identifiers for immune sequencing clone quantification. TCRdb reprocessed the PCR reads with MiXCR, giving one entry per CDR3 protein. The data contain over 85,000 distinct CDR3 sequences, around a quarter of them singletons. This clonotype was counted many times. What it recognizes is unknown. Study-level points and caveats: Effector cells kept over 98% of their molecules in clones above 20 RNA copies, while naive cells kept under 1% there.

The source material was naive CD8+ T cells from blood, with Jurkat cell RNA spiked in. This sample's subset: FACS-sorted CD8+CD4-CCR7+CD45RA+ naive T cells. The clonotype originates from a human donor in good health. Some libraries in this study had Jurkat cell RNA spiked in.

Here the CDR3 reads CASSYGVGNQPQHF. The CDR3 DNA is TGTGCCAGCAGTTACGGGGTAGGCAATCAGCCCCAGCATTTT. The chain carries TRBV6-2 or TRBV6-3 and TRBJ1-5, with D uncertain. CDR3 size: 14 residues. V was cut by 2 bases and J by 2 bases, with 7 bases left in between. The germline gives CDR1 MNHEY, CDR2 SVGEGT.